This TCR beta chain was sequenced for a study of blood T cell repertoires in COVID-19. Looking at the study overall: Samples taken during acute and convalescent COVID-19 were collected in the United States, Italy and Spain. From T cells, B-cell-depleted T cells, or PBMCs came the material, which was cDNA or gDNA.

The CDR3 is made up of 14 amino acids. J gave up 7 bases and V 4 bases, and 6 bases lay outside the gene matches. Germline V gives CDR1 LNHNV, CDR2 YYDKDF (reference sequence). In the original analysis: Reference gene primer amplification yielded estimated nucleated cell counts. TCRdb's copy holds only in-frame clones and misses some; the assay was immunoSEQ multiplex PCR. D and trimming were read from the DNA, whereas the V and J calls and clone size are those reported in that table. The data hold 200,000 to 250,000 clones, with around 80% observed a single time. Seattle enrolled patients during active infection and tracked them longitudinally.

The clonotype was recovered from a woman aged 30 to 39 with COVID-19, enrolled during active disease. Sequencing was done on a sample of peripheral blood. V gene TRBV15 combines with J gene TRBJ2-1, with 8 bases fitting TRBD1. CDR3 region: CATSTQGAGNEQFF. CDR3 coding DNA: TGTGCCACCAGCACCCAGGGGGCGGGGAATGAGCAGTTCTTC.